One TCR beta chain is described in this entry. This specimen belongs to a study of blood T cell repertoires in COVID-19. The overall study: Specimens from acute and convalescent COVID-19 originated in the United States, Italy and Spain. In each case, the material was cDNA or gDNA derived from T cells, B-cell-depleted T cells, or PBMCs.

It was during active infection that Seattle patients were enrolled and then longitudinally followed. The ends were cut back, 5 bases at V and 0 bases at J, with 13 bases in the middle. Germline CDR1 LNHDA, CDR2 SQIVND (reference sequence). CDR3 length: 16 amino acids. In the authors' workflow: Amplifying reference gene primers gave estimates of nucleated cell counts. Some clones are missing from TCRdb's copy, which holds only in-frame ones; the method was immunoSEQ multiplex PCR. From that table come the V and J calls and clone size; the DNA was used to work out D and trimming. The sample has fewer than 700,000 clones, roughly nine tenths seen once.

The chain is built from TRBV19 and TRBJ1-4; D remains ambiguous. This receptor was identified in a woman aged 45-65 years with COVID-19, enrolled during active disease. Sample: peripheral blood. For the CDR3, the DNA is TGTGCCAGTAGTCAGGTGTCATTTGCAACTAATGAAAAACTGTTTTTT. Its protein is CASSQVSFATNEKLFF.